The count of the clone carrying this T cell receptor (beta chain) is one. Its cognate antigen is unknown. V was pared by 5 bases and J by 4 bases, with 1 base of the junction left unmatched. The CDR3 covers 13 residues. The germline CDR1 and CDR2 sequences are SNHLY and FYNNEI. The primer mix had 60 Vbeta and 13 Jbeta primers. Sequenced by immunoSEQ multiplex PCR; TCRdb stores in-frame clones only, minus some. The sample shows 74,000 or so clones, around 75% of them seen only once. The data were taken from a study of cytomegalovirus exposure and HLA in healthy donors. Study conclusions and caveats: The authors confirmed in vitro that three CMV-associated chains were specific for CMV antigens. Analysis performed later showed TCR beta chains linked to HLA being more clonally expanded than equally common others.

This sequence joins TRBV2 and TRBJ1-4, with 7 bases lining up with TRBD1. Specimen: PBMCs. The origin of this receptor is a middle-aged woman in good health and CMV-seronegative. CDR3 in amino acids: CASSRDSNEKLFF. The DNA for the CDR3 is TGTGCCAGCAGTCGGGACAGTAATGAAAAACTGTTTTTT.